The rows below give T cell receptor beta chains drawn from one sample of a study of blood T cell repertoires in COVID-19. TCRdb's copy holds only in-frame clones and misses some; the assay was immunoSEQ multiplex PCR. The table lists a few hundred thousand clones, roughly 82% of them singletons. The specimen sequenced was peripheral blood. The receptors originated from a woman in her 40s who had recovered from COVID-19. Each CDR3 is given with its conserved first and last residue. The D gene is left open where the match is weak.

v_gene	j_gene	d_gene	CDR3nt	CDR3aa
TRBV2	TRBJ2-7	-	TGTGCCAGCAAATCGGACACAGCCTACGAGCAGTACTTC	CASKSDTAYEQYF
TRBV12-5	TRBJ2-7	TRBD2	TGTGCTAGTGGTTCCTCTTGGACGAAGCGGGGGACCTACGAGCAGTACTTC	CASGSSWTKRGTYEQYF
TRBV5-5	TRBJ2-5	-	TGTGCCAGCAGCTGGGCGCAAGAGACCCAGTACTTC	CASSWAQETQYF
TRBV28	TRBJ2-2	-	TGTGCCAGCAGTCCCCCGGGGACCGGGGAGCTGTTTTTT	CASSPPGTGELFF
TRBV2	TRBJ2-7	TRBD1	TGTGCCAGCAGTGAGGCCGGGACAGGGGGGTACGAGCAGTACTTC	CASSEAGTGGYEQYF
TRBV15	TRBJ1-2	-	TGTGCCACCAGCAGAGATTTCGCAGCTAACTATGGCTACACCTTC	CATSRDFAANYGYTF
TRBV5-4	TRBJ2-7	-	TGTGCCATACAACAGGGAAAGGGTTACGAGCAGTACTTC	CAIQQGKGYEQYF
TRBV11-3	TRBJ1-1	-	TGTGCCAGCAGCTCGGGGTCCGTGTCATTCTTT	CASSSGSVSFF
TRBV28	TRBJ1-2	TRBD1	TGTGCCAGCAGTCTCCGGGACAGGGCACCGGGGGGCTACACCTTC	CASSLRDRAPGGYTF
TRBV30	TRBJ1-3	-	TGTGCCCATCCCGACTTCGGAAACACCATATATTTT	CAHPDFGNTIYF
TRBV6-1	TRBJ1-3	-	TGTGCCAGCAGTGACTTCGGCAGGGGATCCGGAAACACCATATATTTT	CASSDFGRGSGNTIYF
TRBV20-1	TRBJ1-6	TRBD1	TGCAGTGCTAGTGGGGACAGCTCTAATTCACCCCTCCACTTT	CSASGDSSNSPLHF
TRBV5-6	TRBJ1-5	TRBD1	TGTGCCAGCAGCGGCGGGACAGGGTCGCCTCAGCCCCAGCATTTT	CASSGGTGSPQPQHF
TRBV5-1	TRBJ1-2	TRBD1	TGCGCCAGCAGCTTGGCCTTCCAGGGGGGCGGCTACACCTTC	CASSLAFQGGGYTF
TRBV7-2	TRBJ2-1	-	TGTGCCAGCAGCTTAAGGATGGGGCACAATGAGCAGTTCTTC	CASSLRMGHNEQFF
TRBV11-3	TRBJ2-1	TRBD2	TGTGCCAGCAGCTTAGGTCCGGGGGGGCCTTACAATGAGCAGTTCTTC	CASSLGPGGPYNEQFF
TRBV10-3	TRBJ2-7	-	TGTGCCATTGGGGGGAGAGAGATCTCCGGCGAGCAGTACTTC	CAIGGREISGEQYF